Sequencing of this T cell receptor beta chain was carried out in a study of cytomegalovirus exposure and HLA in healthy donors. The protocol was immunoSEQ multiplex PCR, while the TCRdb copy is restricted to in-frame clones and leaves out a portion. The sample records 150,000 or so clones, 85% to 90% being singletons. Among the 110 or so subjects of the validation cohort, separate from the roughly 700-subject first cohort, were the donors. Between the trimmed V and J ends, which lost 5 bases and 0 bases, there was a span of 7 bases. The germline CDR1 and CDR2 sequences are SGHTA and FQGTGA. CDR3 length: 13 amino acids.

The V call is TRBV7-3, the J call TRBJ1-1; possibly TRBD1 for D (6 bases). Source material: PBMCs. The source of this sequence is a woman aged 25 to 39 in good health and CMV-seropositive. The DNA for the CDR3 is TGTGCCAGCAGCCGGACAGTGAACACTGAAGCTTTCTTT. It translates to CASSRTVNTEAFF.